What follows are 23 T cell receptor beta chains derived from one specimen sequenced in a study of blood T cell repertoires in COVID-19. Sequencing used immunoSEQ multiplex PCR; TCRdb keeps in-frame clones, though not all of them. The repertoire holds under 170,000 clones, with 65% to 90% as singletons. The sample consisted of peripheral blood. These receptors all come from a man between 65 and 80 years old with acute or convalescent COVID-19.

The chain combines TRBV6-2 or TRBV6-3 with TRBJ1-2; TRBD1 agrees at 7 bases. Germline V gene sequence: CDR1 MNHEY, CDR2 SVGEGT. This CDR3 comprises 15 residues. V lost 4 bases, J lost 3 bases, and 8 bases stayed unmatched. This chain's CDR3 is CASSLPGTGDYGYTF. CDR3 sequence (DNA): TGTGCCAGCAGTTTACCCGGAACAGGGGACTATGGCTACACCTTC.

The chain combines TRBV28 with TRBJ2-7; 7 bases are a match to TRBD1. CDR3 length equals 15 residues. CDR1 MDHEN and CDR2 SYDVKM come from the germline V gene. Losses at the gene ends were 1 base for V and 2 bases for J; bases not matched to a gene: 5. In DNA, the CDR3 is TGTGCCAGCAGTTTATTATGGGACAGACCCTACGAGCAGTACTTC. Protein product: CASSLLWDRPYEQYF.

The chain recombines TRBV6-4 with TRBJ2-1, with 11 bases aligning to TRBD2. CDR1 is MRHNA, CDR2 SNTAGT, per germline. Trimming removed 0 bases from V and 8 bases from J; junction bases left unmatched: 6. The CDR3 sequence is 16 residues long. CDR3 bases: TGTGCCAGCAGTGACTCAAGCCTAGCGGGAGGCCATGAGCAGTTCTTC. It encodes CASSDSSLAGGHEQFF.

V and J are TRBV9 and TRBJ2-1, with D maybe TRBD1 (6 bases). Germline V gives CDR1 SGDLS, CDR2 YYNGEE. Trimming pared 0 bases from V and 7 bases from J, leaving 8 bases between. The CDR3 consists of 13 residues. As DNA, the CDR3 is TGTGCCAGCAGCGTAGTACAGGGAAATGAGCAGTTCTTC. It yields the protein CASSVVQGNEQFF.

The genes are TRBV28 and TRBJ2-1; TRBD1 matches 9 bases. J lost 7 bases, V lost 6 bases, and 7 bases had no gene match. Germline V gene lookup returns CDR1 MDHEN and CDR2 SYDVKM. The CDR3 covers 14 residues. The CDR3 DNA reads TGTGCCAGCAGGGGACAGGGACTATCAAATGAGCAGTTCTTC. Its protein is CASRGQGLSNEQFF.

The chain recombines TRBV19 with TRBJ2-7; tentatively, D is TRBD2 (5 bases). Deletions cut 3 bases from V and 6 bases from J, with 12 bases between. This CDR3 spans 13 amino acids. Germline V gene data show CDR1 as LNHDA and CDR2 as SQIVND (reference sequence). CDR3 loop: CASSILGRGEQYF. The CDR3, as DNA: TGTGCCAGTAGTATCCTAGGGAGAGGCGAGCAGTACTTC.

The J gene is TRBJ2-5, the V gene TRBV24-1, with 9 positions matching TRBD1. Per germline, CDR1 KGHDR and CDR2 SFDVKD. The CDR3 length is 14 residues. Losses at the gene ends were 7 bases for V and 3 bases for J; bases not matched to a gene: 5. In DNA form, the CDR3 reads TGTGCCACCAGGGGGACAGGGACGAAAGAGACCCAGTACTTC. Its translation: CATRGTGTKETQYF.

The chain is built from TRBV19 and TRBJ1-5; no firm D call. The CDR3 sequence is 15 residues long. Germline V lookup: CDR1 LNHDA, CDR2 SQIVND (reference sequence). Trimming cost V 0 bases and J 4 bases, with 10 bases left between them. CDR3 in amino acids: CASSIEIGINQPQHF. The CDR3 coding sequence is TGTGCCAGTAGTATAGAGATCGGGATAAATCAGCCCCAGCATTTT.

This chain joins TRBV7-2 and TRBJ2-4; no clear D gene. Looked up from germline, CDR1 is SGHTA and CDR2 is FQGNSA. This CDR3 is built from 16 residues. The V end lost 8 bases, the J end lost 0 bases, and 17 bases lay between the germline ends. CDR3 in amino acids: CASPQEVCLAKNIQYF. Here the CDR3 DNA reads TGTGCCAGCCCTCAAGAGGTGTGTCTAGCCAAAAACATTCAGTACTTC.

The chain carries TRBV12-2 and TRBJ2-5; the table's D call, TRBD2, was not checked against the DNA. TRBV12-2 is a recognized pseudogene. The CDR3 is made up of 16 amino acids. CDR3 amino acids: CASRFNPSGKGETQYF. For the CDR3, the DNA is TGTGCAAGTCGCTTCAATCCTAGCGGGAAGGGGGAGACCCAGTACTTC.

The count of this clone is one. This chain connects TRBV19 to TRBJ1-1, with D maybe TRBD1 (5 bases). The CDR3 is 15 residues long. Germline-derived CDR1 and CDR2 are LNHDA and SQIVND (reference sequence). The V and J ends lost 7 bases and 0 bases respectively, with 15 bases between them. CDR3 protein: CASKQQEGLNTEAFF. DNA for the CDR3: TGTGCCAGTAAACAACAGGAGGGGTTGAACACTGAAGCTTTCTTT.

This chain connects TRBV27 to TRBJ2-7, with TRBD2 matching over 11 bases. The CDR3 length is 16 residues. The ends lost 5 bases at V and 5 bases at J; junction bases unmatched: 11. Germline V gene sequence: CDR1 MNHEY, CDR2 SMNVEV (reference sequence). CDR3 coding DNA: TGTGCCAGCAGTATCCGCATAGCGGGAGGGTTCGACGAGCAGTACTTC. Translation gives CASSIRIAGGFDEQYF.

V usage is TRBV3-1 (or the pseudogene TRBV3-2) and J usage is TRBJ2-2, with a possible D match to TRBD2 (5 bases). V lost 2 bases to trimming and J lost 5 bases, with 12 bases between them. Per the germline V gene, CDR1 is LGHDT and CDR2 is YNNKEL (reference sequence). CDR3 length equals 15 residues. The CDR3 sequence is CASSQRGGRTGELFF. In DNA form, the CDR3 reads TGTGCCAGCAGCCAAAGAGGAGGTAGGACCGGGGAGCTGTTTTTT.

The chain links TRBV5-1 to TRBJ1-2; D uncertain. This CDR3 has 14 residues. Trimming took 3 bases from V and 8 from J, leaving 17 bases between them. Germline CDR1 is SGHRS and CDR2 is YFSETQ. This chain's CDR3 is CASSSEAAGSGYTF. The CDR3 nucleotides are TGCGCCAGCAGCTCGGAGGCCGCCGGGAGCGGCTACACCTTC. Full variable domain (missing parts from reference TRBV5-1 and TRBJ1-2): KAGVTQTPRYLIKTRGQQVTLSCSPISGHRSVSWYQQTPGQGLQFLFEYFSETQRNKGNFPGRFSGRQFSNSRSEMNVSTLELGDSALYLCASSSEAAGSGYTFGSGTRLTVV.

This clone has more than one count but fewer than ten. The V call is TRBV4-3, the J call TRBJ2-5; D is unresolved. V lost 1 base and J 1 base, leaving 4 bases between the germline ends. CDR1 is LGHNA and CDR2 is YSLEER in the germline V gene. The CDR3 extends over 13 amino acids. For the CDR3, the DNA is TGCGCCAGCAGCCAAGGACTCCAAGAGACCCAGTACTTC. Residues: CASSQGLQETQYF.

J is TRBJ2-5 and V is TRBV27; D is uncertain. Trimming left V 2 bases short and J 5 bases short, with 9 bases between. The CDR3 runs to 13 residues. CDR1 MNHEY and CDR2 SMNVEV come from the germline V gene (reference sequence). The CDR3 protein is CASSLRGRETQYF. The CDR3 coding sequence is TGTGCCAGCAGTTTACGCGGAAGGGAGACCCAGTACTTC.

This chain uses TRBV2 with TRBJ1-4; 9 nucleotides match TRBD1. Per the germline V gene, CDR1 is SNHLY and CDR2 is FYNNEI. The CDR3 length is 16 residues. The junction had 10 bases not matched to a gene; V was cut back by 5 bases and J by 6 bases. The chain's CDR3 is CASSQIQGAVDEKLFF. CDR3 nucleotides: TGTGCCAGCAGTCAGATACAGGGGGCGGTCGATGAAAAACTGTTTTTT.

The gene calls are TRBV7-3 and TRBJ2-3; 7 bases match TRBD2. The CDR3 contains 13 residues. The V and J ends lost 5 bases and 2 bases, in that order; junction bases with no gene match: 1. Germline V gene sequence: CDR1 SGHTA, CDR2 FQGTGA. The CDR3 is CASSRDYTDTQYF. The CDR3 nucleotides read TGTGCCAGCAGCCGGGACTACACAGATACGCAGTATTTT. The whole variable domain, remainder taken from reference TRBV7-3 and TRBJ2-3, is GAGVSQTPSNKVTEKGKYVELRCDPISGHTALYWYRQSLGQGPEFLIYFQGTGAADDSGLPNDRFFAVRPEGSVSTLKIQRTERGDSAVYLCASSRDYTDTQYFGPGTRLTVL.

The chain uses TRBV28 and TRBJ1-2, with D uncertain. This CDR3 is 11 amino acids long. V dropped 4 bases and J dropped 7 bases, with 7 bases sitting between them. From germline, CDR1 is MDHEN and CDR2 SYDVKM. The CDR3 sequence is CASSSSLGYTF. In nucleotides, the CDR3 is TGTGCCAGCAGTTCCAGTCTTGGCTACACCTTC.

The J gene is TRBJ2-1, the V gene TRBV5-6, with a tentative D call TRBD2 (5 bases). V gave up 1 base and J gave up 5 bases, with 10 bases separating them. Germline CDR1 reads SGHDT; CDR2 reads YYEEEE. This CDR3 comprises 14 residues. The CDR3 region is CASSLMPSHNEQFF. The CDR3 DNA is TGTGCCAGCAGCTTGATGCCTAGCCACAATGAGCAGTTCTTC. Together with reference TRBV5-6 and TRBJ2-1, the CDR3 gives the full variable domain: DAGVTQSPTHLIKTRGQQVTLRCSPKSGHDTVSWYQQALGQGPQFIFQYYEEEERQRGNFPDRFSGHQFPNYSSELNVNALLLGDSALYLCASSLMPSHNEQFFGPGTRLTVL.

The chain carries TRBV3-1 (or the pseudogene TRBV3-2) and TRBJ2-7; 12 bases are a match to TRBD2. Looked up from germline, CDR1 is LGHDT and CDR2 is YNNKEL (reference sequence). The CDR3 length is 18 residues. The J segment lost 4 bases and the V segment lost 0 bases, leaving 10 bases of the junction unmatched. CDR3 amino acids: CASSQDRASGRAKYEQYF. The CDR3 nucleotides read TGTGCCAGCAGCCAAGATCGGGCTAGCGGGAGGGCGAAGTACGAGCAGTACTTC.

The V and J genes are TRBV29-1 and TRBJ2-2; weak D call: TRBD1 (6 bases). V lost 1 base to trimming and J lost 4 bases, with 13 bases between them. The CDR3 is made up of 15 amino acids. Germline-derived CDR1 and CDR2 are SQVTM and ANQGSEA. CDR3 bases: TGCAGCGTTGAAGGGGCCAGGGGAGCCACCGGGGAGCTGTTTTTT. Its protein is CSVEGARGATGELFF.

The gene calls are TRBV7-3 and TRBJ2-1, with 11 bases matching TRBD2. This CDR3 contains 17 residues. Germline V gives CDR1 SGHTA, CDR2 FQGTGA. Trimming removed 2 bases from V and 3 bases from J; junction bases left unmatched: 6. The CDR3 reads CASSLVASGRLYNEQFF. Here the CDR3 DNA reads TGTGCCAGCAGCTTAGTCGCTAGCGGGAGGCTCTACAATGAGCAGTTCTTC.